This is a list of T cell receptor beta chains from one sample in a study of identical twins. One entry per CDR3 protein results from TCRdb running MiXCR on the 5' RACE reads. The sample lists 350,000 to 600,000 distinct CDR3 sequences; 13% to 15% were seen once. The same specimen was also included in a second study, on yellow fever vaccine responses in identical twins.

The sequenced sample was CD4+ T cells sorted from blood. The receptor source for this set is a woman between 18 and 29 years old in good health. The CDR3 runs from the conserved cysteine through the conserved F or W. The D gene is left open where the match is weak. Rows give clone size only sometimes, using once, few, many, or a class for an expanded clone.

>TRBV28|-|15|TRBJ2-1|-
TGTGCCAGCAGTATAATACCGGGCTCCCAGGGCGAGCAGTTCTTC
CASSIIPGSQGEQFF
>TRBV12-5|-|17|TRBJ2-5|TRBD1
TGTGCTAGTGGTTTGGTACTTGGGGGACAGACCCCACGGACCCAGTACTTC
CASGLVLGGQTPRTQYF
>TRBV7-2|-|12|TRBJ2-4|-
TGTGCCAGCAGCTTAGGAGGCGACAGAATGAACTTC
CASSLGGDRMNF
>TRBV25-1|-|12|TRBJ1-2|-
TGTGCCAGCAGTGAAAGTCCCGGTGGCTACACCTTC
CASSESPGGYTF
>TRBV11-2|few|17|TRBJ2-1|-
TGTGCCAGCAGCTTAGACCGGCGGAGGGTCTCCTACAATGAGCAGTTCTTC
CASSLDRRRVSYNEQFF
>TRBV10-3|few|14|TRBJ2-7|TRBD2
TGTGCCATCAATGGGCGGGGGGGCGGAGACGAGCAGTACTTC
CAINGRGGGDEQYF
>TRBV28|-|14|TRBJ2-5|TRBD2
TGTGCCAGCAGTCCTACAACGCGAGGACTAGTGAAATCCTTC
CASSPTTRGLVKSF
>TRBV6-5|few|16|TRBJ2-3|TRBD2
TGTGCCAGCAGTTCCGGGACTAGCGGGACATTACATACGCAGTATTTT
CASSSGTSGTLHTQYF
>TRBV15|few|15|TRBJ1-5|-
TGTGCCACCAGCAGACGGGGGTTTAACAATCAGCCCCAGCATTTT
CATSRRGFNNQPQHF
>TRBV7-9|many|16|TRBJ2-3|-
TGTGCCAGCAGCTTAACGTCGGCGGCCGCCACAGATACGCAGTATTTT
CASSLTSAAATDTQYF
>TRBV10-3|-|13|TRBJ1-3|TRBD1
TGTGCCACTGGGACAGTCTCTGGAAACACCATATATTTT
CATGTVSGNTIYF
>TRBV6-5|few|16|TRBJ1-2|-
TGTGCCAGCAGTTACTCGCTCGCAGGGGCTAACTATGGCTACACCTTC
CASSYSLAGANYGYTF
>TRBV5-1|few|14|TRBJ2-5|-
TGCGCCAGCAGCTCGCCCCCTGACCAAGAGACCCAGTACTTC
CASSSPPDQETQYF
>TRBV6-1|-|15|TRBJ1-5|TRBD1
TGTGCCAGCAGAACACAGGGGACCTGGGGTCAGCCCCAGCATTTT
CASRTQGTWGQPQHF
>TRBV5-1|many|15|TRBJ1-3|-
TGCGCCAGCAGCTTTTCCGGTAATCAGGGAAACACCATATATTTT
CASSFSGNQGNTIYF
>TRBV7-2|few|16|TRBJ2-3|TRBD1
TGTGCCAGCAGCACCTTGGGACAGTCTAGCACAGATACGCAGTATTTT
CASSTLGQSSTDTQYF
>TRBV12-3/TRBV12-4|many|14|TRBJ2-3|-
TGTGCCAGCAGACCTACTAGTTTCACAGATACGCAGTATTTT
CASRPTSFTDTQYF
>TRBV7-3|few|15|TRBJ2-2|-
TGTGCCAGCCAGGGGGGGCTTGCGAACACCGGGGAGCTGTTTTTT
CASQGGLANTGELFF
>TRBV24-1|-|15|TRBJ2-7|-
TGTGCCACCAGTGATTCTCGCAGTCTCGGATACGAGCAGTACTTC
CATSDSRSLGYEQYF
>TRBV7-9|many|17|TRBJ2-2|TRBD2
TGTGCCAGCAGCTTATTCCGGGGACTAGCGGCAACCGGGGAGCTGTTTTTT
CASSLFRGLAATGELFF
>TRBV11-2|few|14|TRBJ2-5|-
TGTGCCAGCAGCCCCCAGCAGGTTGGGGAGACCCAGTACTTC
CASSPQQVGETQYF
>TRBV4-3|few|14|TRBJ2-3|-
TGCGCCAGCAGCCAAGTGGTTTGGTCAGATACGCAGTATTTT
CASSQVVWSDTQYF
>TRBV2|-|11|TRBJ2-5|-
TGTGCCAGCAGTGAAGAAAAGACCCAGTACTTC
CASSEEKTQYF
>TRBV20-1|-|12|TRBJ1-2|-
TGCAGTGCTAGAGAACAGATCTATGGCTACACCTTC
CSAREQIYGYTF
>TRBV3-1|-|12|TRBJ1-1|-
TGTGCCAGCAGCCAGGCGCAGGGTGAAGCTTTCTTT
CASSQAQGEAFF
>TRBV20-1|few|15|TRBJ2-3|TRBD1
TGCAGTGCTAGTCGGGGACAGGAGGTCACAGATACGCAGTATTTT
CSASRGQEVTDTQYF
>TRBV2|-|15|TRBJ1-2|-
TGTGCCAGCAGTTGGGGGGATGGGGCTAACTATGGCTACACCTTC
CASSWGDGANYGYTF
>TRBV11-2|-|14|TRBJ2-7|TRBD2
TGTGCCAGCAGCCCTAGCGGGTTGACCTACGAGCAGTACTTC
CASSPSGLTYEQYF
>TRBV5-5|-|15|TRBJ2-7|-
TGTGCCAGCAGTCCAGACGCGGGCAGGGTCTACGAGCAGTACTTC
CASSPDAGRVYEQYF
>TRBV20-1|few|13|TRBJ1-3|-
TGCAGTGCTAGTCAGGGGTCCGGAAACACCATATATTTT
CSASQGSGNTIYF
>TRBV27|few|15|TRBJ2-5|-
TGTGCCAGCAGTTGGACGGGACTCGGAGGGGAGACCCAGTACTTC
CASSWTGLGGETQYF
>TRBV3-1|few|14|TRBJ1-1|-
TGTGCCAGCAGCCAAAATGGCGGGGACACTGAAGCTTTCTTT
CASSQNGGDTEAFF
>TRBV6-2/TRBV6-3|-|14|TRBJ2-2|-
TGTGCCAGCAGGCGAACGGGGAAGGTCGGGGAGCTGTTTTTT
CASRRTGKVGELFF
>TRBV20-1|many|15|TRBJ2-7|TRBD2
TGCAGTGCTCCTCGCGGGGGGAAGAGCTCCTACGAGCAGTACTTC
CSAPRGGKSSYEQYF
>TRBV29-1|few|13|TRBJ1-1|-
TGCAGCGTTGCCGGGACACTGAACACTGAAGCTTTCTTT
CSVAGTLNTEAFF
>TRBV7-6|few|13|TRBJ2-7|-
TGTGCCAGCAGCCCAGGGTTGATGGTTGGGCAGTACTTC
CASSPGLMVGQYF
>TRBV10-3|many|15|TRBJ2-2|TRBD2
TGTGCCATCAGTCCTCCGGGACTAGCCGCCGGGGAGCTGTTTTTT
CAISPPGLAAGELFF
>TRBV12-3/TRBV12-4|-|13|TRBJ2-3|TRBD2
TGTGCCAGCAGCGGACTAGGTTCGAATACGCAGTATTTT
CASSGLGSNTQYF
>TRBV20-1|few|16|TRBJ1-6|TRBD1
TGCAGTGCTTCCCTGACAGGGGGCTTTCGGAATTCACCCCTCCACTTT
CSASLTGGFRNSPLHF
>TRBV5-6|-|14|TRBJ2-3|-
TGTGCCAGCAGCTCAAAGTTTAGCACAGATACGCAGTATTTT
CASSSKFSTDTQYF
>TRBV12-3/TRBV12-4|few|14|TRBJ2-7|TRBD2
TGTGCCAGCAGTCTAGCGGGGGGGCCCTTAGAGCAGTACTTC
CASSLAGGPLEQYF
>TRBV10-3|once|16|TRBJ1-2|-
TGTGCCATCAGTGAGGCCCGGGGGGACGCGAACTATGGCTACACCTTC
CAISEARGDANYGYTF
>TRBV12-3/TRBV12-4|few|11|TRBJ2-3|-
TGTGCCAGCGGCCTTGGAGATACGCAGTATTTT
CASGLGDTQYF
>TRBV14|few|16|TRBJ1-4|-
TGTGCCAGCAGCCAAGAAGAGGGGTTTTCCATCGAAAAACTGTTTTTT
CASSQEEGFSIEKLFF
>TRBV6-6|few|12|TRBJ1-6|-
TGTGCCAGCCACCAGGGAAAATCACCCCTCCACTTT
CASHQGKSPLHF
>TRBV7-6|few|12|TRBJ1-3|-
TGTGCCAGCAGCTTAGATAGAAACACCATATATTTT
CASSLDRNTIYF
>TRBV6-1|-|14|TRBJ2-3|TRBD2
TGTGCCAGCAGGGCGGGAGTGGGCACAGATACGCAGTATTTT
CASRAGVGTDTQYF